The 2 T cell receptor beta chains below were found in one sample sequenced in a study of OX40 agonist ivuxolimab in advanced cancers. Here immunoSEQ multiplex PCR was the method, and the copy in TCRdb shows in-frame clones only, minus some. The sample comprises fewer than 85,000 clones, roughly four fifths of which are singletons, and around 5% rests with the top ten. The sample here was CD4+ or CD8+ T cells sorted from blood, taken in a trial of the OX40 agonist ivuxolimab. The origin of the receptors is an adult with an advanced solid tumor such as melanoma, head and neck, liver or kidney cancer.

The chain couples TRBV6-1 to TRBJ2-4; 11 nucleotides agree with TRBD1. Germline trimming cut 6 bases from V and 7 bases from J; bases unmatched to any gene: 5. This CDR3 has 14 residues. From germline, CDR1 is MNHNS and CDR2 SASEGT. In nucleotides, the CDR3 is TGTGCCAGCAGCCGGACAGGGGGCGAGAACATTCAGTACTTC. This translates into CASSRTGGENIQYF.

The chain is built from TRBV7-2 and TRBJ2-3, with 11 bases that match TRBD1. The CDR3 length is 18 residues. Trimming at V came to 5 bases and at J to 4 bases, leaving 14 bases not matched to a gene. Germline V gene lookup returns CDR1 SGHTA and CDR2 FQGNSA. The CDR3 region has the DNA TGTGCCAGCAGCCCCAGTATCCGGACAGGGGGCTGGGCAGATACGCAGTATTTT. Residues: CASSPSIRTGGWADTQYF.